Presented here are 22 T cell receptor beta chains from one specimen sequenced in a study of cytomegalovirus exposure and HLA in healthy donors. 60 Vbeta and 13 Jbeta primers were used in PCR. Sequencing was performed with immunoSEQ multiplex PCR; in TCRdb, only in-frame clones are kept and a portion is missing. The repertoire holds more than 85,000 clones, with less than 65% as singletons. What was sequenced was PBMCs. These receptors came from a woman younger than 45 in good health and CMV-seronegative.

This chain uses TRBV7-8 with TRBJ1-2; 10 bases align to TRBD1. The CDR3 extends over 15 amino acids. The V gene's germline CDR1 is SGHVS and CDR2 FQNEAQ. The trim removed 4 bases at V and 8 bases at J, leaving 10 bases unmatched. The DNA of the CDR3 is TGTGCCAGCAGCTCAAGCTCGGACAGGGGGAGAGGCTACACCTTC. Protein: CASSSSSDRGRGYTF.

The CDR3 reads CATSGERTLGETQYF. The CDR3 region has the DNA TGTGCCACCAGCGGGGAGAGGACGCTGGGAGAGACCCAGTACTTC. J is TRBJ2-5 and V is TRBV15; D possibly corresponds to TRBD2 (5 bases). V was clipped by 5 bases and J by 4 bases, with 17 bases between them. The CDR3 is 15 residues long. The V gene's germline CDR1 is LNHNV and CDR2 YYDKDF (reference sequence).

CDR3 sequence: CASSPGGTAPRNTEAFF. The CDR3 DNA reads TGTGCCAGTAGTCCCGGGGGGACTGCGCCGAGGAACACTGAAGCTTTCTTT. The J gene is TRBJ1-1, the V gene TRBV19; D is possibly TRBD1 (5 bases). The CDR3 is 17 residues long. V lost 5 bases and J lost 1, with 20 bases in between. The germline V gene has CDR1 LNHDA and CDR2 SQIVND (reference sequence).

The chain couples TRBV6-4 to TRBJ2-2; TRBD1 matches at 11 bases. Losses at the gene ends were 5 bases for V and 5 bases for J; bases not matched to a gene: 4. There are 15 residues in the CDR3. The V gene's germline CDR1 is MRHNA and CDR2 SNTAGT. Here the CDR3 DNA reads TGTGCCAGCAGTCCGGGACAGGGGGTTACCGGGGAGCTGTTTTTT. Translating gives CASSPGQGVTGELFF.

The chain links TRBV11-2 to TRBJ2-7; TRBD2 is a possible D gene (7 bases). The CDR3 spans 18 residues. With 1 base removed from V and 2 bases from J, the gap between germline ends came to 21 bases. Germline V gene sequence: CDR1 SGHAT, CDR2 FQNNGV. CDR3 amino acids: CASSLGGLGGSGAYEQYF. CDR3 DNA: TGTGCCAGCAGCTTAGGGGGGCTGGGCGGGAGTGGAGCCTACGAGCAGTACTTC.

The CDR3 nucleotides are TGTGCCATCAGTGACTATTACGAGTCTTGGTTATGGCGGGGCATTCTATACGAGCAGTACTTC. Protein product: CAISDYYESWLWRGILYEQYF. The V call is TRBV10-3, the J call TRBJ2-7; D possibly corresponds to TRBD2 (6 bases). The CDR3 is 21 residues long. Trimming shortened V by 3 bases and J by 4 bases, and 34 bases separated the two germline ends. Germline CDR1 is ENHRY and CDR2 is SYGVKD.

J is TRBJ2-5 and V is TRBV4-1; D unclear. Germline values: CDR1 MGHRA, CDR2 YSYEKL. The CDR3 covers 14 residues. V shed 1 base and J shed 5 bases, with 11 bases lying between them. The CDR3 nucleotides read TGCGCCAGCAGCCAAGGCCCGTCCGGTGAGACCCAGTACTTC. Translated: CASSQGPSGETQYF.

This chain's CDR3 is CASSVGASGSSYNEQFF. The CDR3 nucleotides are TGTGCCAGCAGCGTAGGGGCTAGCGGGAGCTCCTACAATGAGCAGTTCTTC. The chain combines TRBV9 with TRBJ2-1, with 10 nucleotides matching TRBD2. Per germline, CDR1 SGDLS and CDR2 YYNGEE. The V gene end was trimmed by 0 bases and the J gene end by 0 bases; junction bases not matched to a gene: 3. The CDR3 runs 17 residues.

The gene calls are TRBV28 and TRBJ1-4; no clear D gene. This CDR3 has 13 residues. The germline gives CDR1 MDHEN, CDR2 SYDVKM. The germline V and J ends were trimmed by 7 bases and 5 bases, with 11 bases remaining between them. CDR3 bases: TGTGCCAGCACGAGGGCGGGGAATGAAAAACTGTTTTTT. Protein sequence: CASTRAGNEKLFF. The whole variable domain, remainder taken from reference TRBV28 and TRBJ1-4, is DVKVTQSSRYLVKRTGEKVFLECVQDMDHENMFWYRQDPGLGLRLIYFSYDVKMKEKGDIPEGYSVSREKKERFSLILESASTNQTSMYLCASTRAGNEKLFFGSGTQLSVL.

The V gene is TRBV29-1, the J gene TRBJ2-3; D unclear. Germline-derived CDR1 and CDR2 are SQVTM and ANQGSEA. V was cut by 4 bases and J by 5 bases, with 7 bases left in between. This CDR3 has 11 amino acids. The CDR3 here is CSVGHEDTQYF. The CDR3 nucleotides are TGCAGCGTTGGGCATGAAGATACGCAGTATTTT.

This clone was picked up a small number of times. This chain connects TRBV5-1 to TRBJ2-7, with TRBD1 matching 8 bases. With 2 bases clipped from V and 4 bases from J, the junction kept 2 bases outside the gene matches. The V gene's germline CDR1 is SGHRS and CDR2 YFSETQ. The CDR3 consists of 13 residues. The CDR3 reads CASSFNRGYEQYF. The CDR3 coding sequence is TGCGCCAGCAGCTTTAACAGGGGGTACGAGCAGTACTTC.

The chain couples TRBV5-1 to TRBJ2-1; TRBD2 matches at 11 bases. CDR3 size: 15 residues. CDR1 is SGHRS, CDR2 YFSETQ, per germline. With 4 bases clipped from V and 7 bases from J, the junction kept 7 bases outside the gene matches. The CDR3 nucleotides are TGCGCCAGCAGCGGAGGGACTAGCGGAGGGAATGAGCAGTTCTTC. Protein product: CASSGGTSGGNEQFF.

The chain has TRBV6-5 and TRBJ2-7, with a weak D call TRBD1 (6 bases). Germline V gives CDR1 MNHEY, CDR2 SVGAGI. The CDR3 loop spans 14 amino acids. V was pared by 7 bases and J by 3 bases, with 16 bases between. CDR3 DNA: TGTGCCAGCACCTTGACAGGTGACCACTACGAGCAGTACTTC. It yields the protein CASTLTGDHYEQYF.

The chain has TRBV23-1 and TRBJ1-5; 10 bases are shared with TRBD1. TRBV23-1 is marked as an open reading frame, function uncertain. V lost 0 bases, J lost 6 bases, and 2 bases stayed unmatched. The CDR3 loop spans 15 amino acids. CDR3 DNA: TGCGCCAGCAGTCAATCGGGACAGGGGAGTCAGCCCCAGCATTTT. Its translation: CASSQSGQGSQPQHF.

J is TRBJ1-2 and V is TRBV4-1; D is ambiguous. The CDR3 covers 15 residues. CDR1 MGHRA and CDR2 YSYEKL come from the germline V gene. V gave up 1 base and J gave up 4 bases, with 13 bases separating them. The CDR3 DNA is TGCGCCAGCAGCCAAGTCCTCGGCGGCAGCTATGGCTACACCTTC. The encoded protein is CASSQVLGGSYGYTF.

The gene calls are TRBV10-1 and TRBJ1-1; possibly TRBD1 for D (5 bases). CDR1 and CDR2 (germline): WNHNN, SYGVQD (reference sequence). The CDR3 extends over 13 amino acids. V was pared by 4 bases and J by 3 bases, with 9 bases between. The CDR3 spells CASSAQGDTEAFF. Written as DNA, the CDR3 is TGCGCCAGCAGTGCCCAGGGCGACACTGAAGCTTTCTTT.

The rearrangement links TRBV6-6 to TRBJ2-5; 7 nucleotides line up with TRBD1. The J call is uncertain, as TRBJ2-7 better fits the DNA end. CDR1 and CDR2 from the germline V gene are MNHNY and SVGAGI (reference sequence). The CDR3 sequence is 12 residues long. The CDR3 DNA reads TGTGCCAGCAGCCTACAGGGGTACGAGCAGTACTTC. It specifies CASSLQGYEQYF.

V and J are TRBV19 and TRBJ2-7; 9 bases are a match to TRBD1. The germline V gene encodes CDR1 LNHDA and CDR2 SQIVND (reference sequence). The CDR3 sequence is 14 residues long. J gave up 3 bases and V 10 bases, and 10 bases lay outside the gene matches. The CDR3 DNA reads as TGTGCCACCAAAACGACAGGGGGAGGCTACGAGCAGTACTTC. This encodes CATKTTGGGYEQYF.

Only one count was recorded for this clone. V gene TRBV11-3 combines with J gene TRBJ2-3; D remains ambiguous. Per the germline V gene, CDR1 is SGHNT and CDR2 is YENEEA. Trimming left V 5 bases short and J 4 bases short, with 7 bases between. The CDR3 has 12 residues. CDR3 region: CASSRRADTQYF. The CDR3 DNA reads TGTGCCAGCAGCCGACGGGCAGATACGCAGTATTTT.

This clone was detected a few times. This chain joins TRBV7-2 and TRBJ2-3; TRBD2 matches at 7 bases. V trimming: 4 bases; J trimming: 4 bases; junction bases outside the gene matches: 14. This CDR3 has 17 amino acids. Germline lookup yields CDR1 SGHTA and CDR2 FQGNSA. The CDR3 sequence is CASSSQRGGRWADTQYF. The CDR3 DNA follows: TGTGCCAGCAGCTCTCAGCGGGGAGGGCGGTGGGCAGATACGCAGTATTTT.

This clone was seen more than once but under ten times. The gene calls are TRBV2 and TRBJ2-1, with 8 bases identical to TRBD2. This CDR3 has 18 residues. V shed 4 bases, J shed 0 bases, and the junction held 11 bases outside the gene matches. Germline-derived CDR1 and CDR2 are SNHLY and FYNNEI. The CDR3 nucleotides are TGTGCCAGCAGTGGGTCTTTAGCGGGATGGGTCTCCTACAATGAGCAGTTCTTC. Protein: CASSGSLAGWVSYNEQFF.

This clone has a handful of counts. The chain uses TRBV18 and TRBJ2-1; the D is unclear. The CDR3 is made up of 13 amino acids. Trimming took off 2 bases at V and 5 bases at J, with 7 bases between the two ends. CDR1 KGHSH and CDR2 LQKENI come from the germline V gene. This CDR3 is CASSPFPNNEQFF. The CDR3 DNA reads TGTGCCAGCTCACCATTTCCAAACAATGAGCAGTTCTTC.